The rows below give T cell receptor beta chains drawn from one sample of a study of CD8 T cells in Susac syndrome. TCRdb ran MiXCR on the immunoSEQ multiplex PCR reads and lists one entry per CDR3 protein. Among more than 150,000 distinct CDR3 sequences, around 94% were seen once, and the ten largest hold over 0.12%. Sequencing used CD4+ T cells from PBMCs. The receptor source for this set is a human donor in good health. The CDR3 runs from the conserved cysteine through the conserved F or W. A D gene is named only where the DNA matches it firmly. The size field is filled for only some rows; it gives once, few, many or a size class.

TRBD1	TRBV19	.	TRBJ2-1	TGTGCCAGTAGTATCGGGGACAGGGTTGCTGAGCAGTTCTTC	CASSIGDRVAEQFF
.	TRBV20-1	.	TRBJ2-1	TGCAGTGCTAGCGGGGGCCAAAGATACAATGAGCAGTTCTTC	CSASGGQRYNEQFF
TRBD1	TRBV29-1	.	TRBJ2-3	TGCAGCGCCCGACAGGGGGTGGCAGATACGCAGTATTTT	CSARQGVADTQYF
.	TRBV5-6	.	TRBJ2-4	TGTGCCAGCAGCTTGCTTTGGCAGGGCGAAAACATTCAGTACTTC	CASSLLWQGENIQYF
TRBD1	TRBV25-1	.	TRBJ1-2	TGTGCCAGCAGGACCACAGGGGGCTCTGGCTACACCTTC	CASRTTGGSGYTF
.	TRBV3-1	once	TRBJ2-7	TGTGCCAGCAGCCAAGATGGACAGTTCGCCGAGCAGTACTTC	CASSQDGQFAEQYF
.	TRBV13	.	TRBJ2-3	TGTGCCAGCAGCCAAAGAACTCGTTCAGATACGCAGTATTTT	CASSQRTRSDTQYF
.	TRBV27	.	TRBJ2-2	TGTGCCAGCAGTAAACTCGGGACTCCCGGGGAGCTGTTTTTT	CASSKLGTPGELFF
.	TRBV20-1	.	TRBJ2-4	TGCAGTGCTAGAGATCAACTAGGCAAAAACATTCAGTACTTC	CSARDQLGKNIQYF
TRBD2	TRBV20-1	.	TRBJ2-3	TGCAGTGCTAGAGGCGAGGGACTAGCGGGGGGTGCAGATACGCAGTATTTT	CSARGEGLAGGADTQYF
.	TRBV7-7	.	TRBJ2-7	TGTGCTAGCAGCTTAGCCGGATCGGGCGAGCAGTACTTC	CASSLAGSGEQYF
.	TRBV20-1	.	TRBJ2-5	TGCAGTGCTAGTGGACACCTTCCACAAGAGACCCAGTACTTC	CSASGHLPQETQYF
.	TRBV23-1	.	TRBJ2-4	TGCGCCAGCAGTCAATCGGCCGGGATTCTAGCCAAAAACATTCAGTACTTC	CASSQSAGILAKNIQYF
.	TRBV7-9	.	TRBJ2-7	TGTGCCAGCACCCCCGGAGGGGTAGGGTCCTACGAGCAGTACTTC	CASTPGGVGSYEQYF
.	TRBV12-3/TRBV12-4	.	TRBJ1-2	TGTGCCAGCAGTCTGGGTGGCTACACCTTC	CASSLGGYTF
.	TRBV28	.	TRBJ1-1	TGTGCCAGCAGTTCTACTGAAGCTTTCTTT	CASSSTEAFF
.	TRBV5-1	.	TRBJ2-5	TGCGCCAGCAGCTGGGAACTAGCAGGGGAGACCCAGTACTTC	CASSWELAGETQYF
.	TRBV7-9	once	TRBJ2-3	TGTGCCAGCAGCCTTGACACGGACACAGATACGCAGTATTTT	CASSLDTDTDTQYF
TRBD1	TRBV29-1	.	TRBJ2-7	TGCAGCGTGGCTCGGCGGACAGGGGGATACGAGCAGTACTTC	CSVARRTGGYEQYF
.	TRBV20-1	.	TRBJ1-2	TGCAGTGGGTTGGGCTACACCTTC	CSGLGYTF
.	TRBV30	once	TRBJ1-1	TGTGCCTGGAGCCGGGTGAACACTGAAGCTTTCTTT	CAWSRVNTEAFF
TRBD1	TRBV6-6	.	TRBJ2-7	TGTGCCAGCAGCCCCGTGACAGGGTGGGGTGAGCAGTACTTC	CASSPVTGWGEQYF
.	TRBV15	.	TRBJ2-1	TGTGCCACCAGCGTAGCGGAGAGCTCCTACAATGAGCAGTTCTTC	CATSVAESSYNEQFF
.	TRBV14	few	TRBJ2-7	TGTGCCAGCAGCCAATACTACGAGCAGTACTTC	CASSQYYEQYF
.	TRBV3-1	.	TRBJ2-1	TGTGCCAGCAGACCAACAGGGACCGTCAAATACAATGAGCAGTTCTTC	CASRPTGTVKYNEQFF
TRBD1	TRBV3-1	.	TRBJ1-5	TGTGCCAGCAGCCAGGGACAGGGAAAGCCCCAGCATTTT	CASSQGQGKPQHF
.	TRBV30	.	TRBJ1-5	TGTGCCTGGGGGGTCGACTCCAATCAGCCCCAGCATTTT	CAWGVDSNQPQHF
.	TRBV7-9	.	TRBJ2-7	TGTACCAGCAGCATCCAGGACGGGGAGCAGTACTTC	CTSSIQDGEQYF
TRBD2	TRBV4-2	.	TRBJ2-3	TGTGCCAGCAGCCAAGAGAGCGGGGGGGTGGATACGCAGTATTTT	CASSQESGGVDTQYF
TRBD2	TRBV20-1	.	TRBJ2-1	TGCAGTGCCCCAGCGGGGGGGTCCTACAATGAGCAGTTCTTC	CSAPAGGSYNEQFF
.	TRBV30	.	TRBJ1-2	TGTGCCTCTGGAGGGATCGGGGGCTATGGCTACACCTTC	CASGGIGGYGYTF
.	TRBV30	once	TRBJ1-4	TGTGCCTGTCCCGGGGGGGCAGACAATGAAAAACTGTTTTTT	CACPGGADNEKLFF
.	TRBV29-1	.	TRBJ1-2	TGCAGCGTTGAAGGGTCGGGGGCTGAAGGCTACACCTTC	CSVEGSGAEGYTF
TRBD1	TRBV7-2	once	TRBJ2-3	TGTGCCAGCAGCACATCCGGGACAGTCACAGATACGCAGTATTTT	CASSTSGTVTDTQYF
.	TRBV5-6	.	TRBJ2-5	TGTGCCAGCACCCGAACAGGGCTGGAGACCCAGTACTTC	CASTRTGLETQYF
TRBD1	TRBV19	.	TRBJ1-2	TGTGCCAGTAGTATAGACGGACAGGGGCCAAATGGCTACACCTTC	CASSIDGQGPNGYTF
TRBD1	TRBV29-1	once	TRBJ1-1	TGCAGCGCATGGGGACAGGGGGCTGAAGCTTTCTTT	CSAWGQGAEAFF
TRBD2	TRBV12-5	.	TRBJ2-5	TGTGCTAGTGGTCCTCCTAGCGGGGGTAGTTTAGAGACCCAGTACTTC	CASGPPSGGSLETQYF
.	TRBV29-1	.	TRBJ1-1	TGCAGCGGATTGGGGGGGAGCAACACTGAAGCTTTCTTT	CSGLGGSNTEAFF
TRBD2	TRBV20-1	.	TRBJ2-5	TGCAGTGCTAGCAACCGACTAGCGGGGGGTGTGGAGACCCAGTACTTC	CSASNRLAGGVETQYF
TRBD2	TRBV20-1	.	TRBJ2-7	TGCAGTGCCTCCCTAGCGGGGGACCTCTACGAGCAGTACTTC	CSASLAGDLYEQYF
.	TRBV19	.	TRBJ2-7	TGTGCCAGTAGTAGAGAGGGTTCCTACGAGCAGTACTTC	CASSREGSYEQYF
TRBD1	TRBV18	few	TRBJ2-7	TGTGCCAGCTCAATAACAGGGGGCTACGAGCAGTACTTC	CASSITGGYEQYF
TRBD1	TRBV28	.	TRBJ1-6	TGTGCCAGCAGCTGGACAGGAACCCGATATAATTCACCCCTCCACTTT	CASSWTGTRYNSPLHF
TRBD2	TRBV5-1	.	TRBJ2-3	TGCGCCAGCACGATGCGGGGGAGCACAGATACGCAGTATTTT	CASTMRGSTDTQYF
TRBD2	TRBV13	.	TRBJ2-1	TGTGCCAGCAGCATCGGGGGGGAACCTCCCTACAATGAGCAGTTCTTC	CASSIGGEPPYNEQFF
.	TRBV9	.	TRBJ2-3	TGTGCCAGCAGCGTAGAGGGGGTGTCCACAGATACGCAGTATTTT	CASSVEGVSTDTQYF
.	TRBV7-9	.	TRBJ2-1	TGTGCCAGCAGCTCCTATCACAGGGCTATATACAATGAGCAGTTCTTC	CASSSYHRAIYNEQFF
.	TRBV2	.	TRBJ1-2	TGTGCCAGCAGTGAGCCTCTAGGGAGTAGCTATGGCTACACCTTC	CASSEPLGSSYGYTF
TRBD2	TRBV29-1	few	TRBJ2-3	TGCAGCGCGGGGGGGAGGGCAGATACGCAGTATTTT	CSAGGRADTQYF
.	TRBV15	.	TRBJ2-7	TGTGCCACCAGCAGAGATTTCGTAGGGGGCGAGCAGTACTTC	CATSRDFVGGEQYF
TRBD1	TRBV20-1	.	TRBJ2-5	TGCAGTGCTGGACAGGCTGAAGAGACCCAGTACTTC	CSAGQAEETQYF
TRBD2	TRBV7-3	.	TRBJ2-2	TGTGCCAGCAGCTTAACGGGCGCGGCTAGCGGCGGGGAGCTGTTTTTT	CASSLTGAASGGELFF
.	TRBV29-1	.	TRBJ1-1	TGCAGCGCAAGCCGGGGGACCAACACTGAAGCTTTCTTT	CSASRGTNTEAFF
.	TRBV5-1	.	TRBJ1-4	TGCGCCAGCAGCTCGGGGCCCTCAACTAATGAAAAACTGTTTTTT	CASSSGPSTNEKLFF
.	TRBV20-1	.	TRBJ2-5	TGCAGTGCTATCCAAGAGACCCAGTACTTC	CSAIQETQYF
TRBD1	TRBV20-1	.	TRBJ1-4	TGCAGTGCCCCCATGCAGGGACAGAATGAAAAACTGTTTTTT	CSAPMQGQNEKLFF
TRBD1	TRBV20-1	.	TRBJ1-1	TGCAGTGCTAGAGACCTGGACAGGGGGCAATATGAAGCTTTCTTT	CSARDLDRGQYEAFF
.	TRBV3-1	.	TRBJ2-2	TGTGCCAGCAGCAGACAGAGAACGAACACCGGGGAGCTGTTTTTT	CASSRQRTNTGELFF